This T cell receptor beta chain was identified during a study of blood T cell repertoires in COVID-19. In germline, CDR1 is SGHDT, CDR2 YYEEEE. With 1 base removed from V and 5 bases from J, the gap between germline ends came to 12 bases. This CDR3 region has 14 residues. Assay used: immunoSEQ multiplex PCR; TCRdb lists only in-frame clones, some missing. Seen here are about 260,000 clones, roughly nine tenths observed once, and the top ten hold over 2%. Participants came from about 24 US areas, aged roughly 18 to 95 years. The clonotype comes from a woman in her late teens or twenties who had recovered from COVID-19. The rearrangement uses TRBV5-6 and TRBJ1-1, with D tentatively TRBD1 (5 bases). The sequencing input was PBMCs or T cells enriched from blood (not recorded which). CDR3 protein: CASSLPQGGTEAFF. Written as DNA, the CDR3 is TGTGCCAGCAGCTTGCCCCAGGGTGGAACTGAAGCTTTCTTT.